These 14 T cell receptor beta chains were all obtained from the same sample, sequenced in a study of early stage breast cancer tumors. TCRdb's copy holds only in-frame clones and misses some; the assay was immunoSEQ multiplex PCR. The table has about 25,000 clones, 55% to 80% seen once. The sequenced sample consisted of breast tumor tissue. The source is a person aged 55-75 years with breast cancer.

The V call is TRBV2, the J call TRBJ1-5; no definite D call. V was clipped by 6 bases and J by 7 bases, with 16 bases between them. The CDR3 has 14 residues. Germline V gene lookup returns CDR1 SNHLY and CDR2 FYNNEI. As DNA, the CDR3 is TGTGCCAGCAGCTCCATTTGGGTGGGCCAGCCCCAGCATTTT. This codes for CASSSIWVGQPQHF.

This chain links TRBV6-5 with TRBJ2-7; 9 bases agree with TRBD2. Unmatched junction bases numbered 8, after V lost 6 bases and J lost 5 bases. The CDR3 consists of 14 residues. Germline lookup yields CDR1 MNHEY and CDR2 SVGAGI. The CDR3: CASRYVSGSHEQYF. CDR3 nucleotide sequence: TGTGCCAGCAGATATGTTAGCGGGAGTCACGAGCAGTACTTC.

This sequence joins TRBV9 and TRBJ2-1, with D tentatively TRBD1 (5 bases). V shed 1 base and J shed 8 bases, with 13 bases lying between them. The germline gives CDR1 SGDLS, CDR2 YYNGEE. The CDR3 contains 14 residues. The CDR3 is CASSVRGMSDEQFF. CDR3 DNA: TGTGCCAGCAGCGTAAGGGGTATGTCGGATGAGCAGTTCTTC.

This rearrangement joins TRBV7-2 to TRBJ1-1, with 7 nucleotides matching TRBD1. The CDR3 length is 14 residues. The junction had 11 bases not matched to a gene; V was cut back by 2 bases and J by 11 bases. Germline CDR1 SGHTA, CDR2 FQGNSA. The CDR3: CASSLQGGGTGAFF. CDR3 DNA: TGTGCCAGCAGCTTACAGGGGGGCGGTACAGGGGCTTTCTTT.

The genes are TRBV6-1 and TRBJ2-5, with TRBD1 matching over 11 bases. CDR3 length: 18 amino acids. J was trimmed by 5 bases and V by 4 bases; bases with no gene match: 15. Germline V gene data show CDR1 as MNHNS and CDR2 as SASEGT. This CDR3 is CASSASSWTGGLGETQYF. In nucleotides, the CDR3 is TGTGCCAGCAGTGCTTCTTCTTGGACAGGGGGCCTCGGGGAGACCCAGTACTTC.

This clone was observed a handful of times. The chain joins TRBV27 to TRBJ2-7, with TRBD2 matching over 9 bases. This CDR3 contains 14 residues. Germline V gives CDR1 MNHEY, CDR2 SMNVEV (reference sequence). The V gene end was trimmed by 6 bases and the J gene end by 5 bases; junction bases not matched to a gene: 8. This CDR3 is CASSPGGRVHEQYF. CDR3 DNA sequence: TGTGCCAGCAGCCCCGGCGGGAGGGTCCACGAGCAGTACTTC.

V and J are TRBV4-1 and TRBJ2-1, with unresolved D. This CDR3 comprises 14 residues. Trimming cost V 0 bases and J 6 bases, with 9 bases left between them. From germline, CDR1 is MGHRA and CDR2 YSYEKL. This chain's CDR3 is CASSQDDNGNEQFF. Written as DNA, the CDR3 is TGCGCCAGCAGCCAAGACGACAACGGCAATGAGCAGTTCTTC.

The genes are TRBV19 and TRBJ1-4; TRBD1 is a possible D gene (6 bases). The CDR3 loop spans 14 amino acids. The germline V gene encodes CDR1 LNHDA and CDR2 SQIVND (reference sequence). Trimming left V 5 bases short and J 6 bases short, with 13 bases between. The CDR3 here is CASSSQGRDEKLFF. DNA of the CDR3: TGTGCCAGTAGTTCTCAGGGGAGGGATGAAAAACTGTTTTTT. The variable domain in full, completed from reference TRBV19 and TRBJ1-4, reads DGGITQSPKYLFRKEGQNVTLSCEQNLNHDAMYWYRQDPGQGLRLIYYSQIVNDFQKGDIAEGYSVSREKKESFPLTVTSAQKNPTAFYLCASSSQGRDEKLFFGSGTQLSVL.

This clone was seen more than once but under ten times. The chain recombines TRBV30 with TRBJ2-7, with 10 bases fitting TRBD1. V was pared by 2 bases and J by 6 bases, with 7 bases of the junction left unmatched. The germline V gene encodes CDR1 GTSNPN and CDR2 SVGIG (reference sequence). This CDR3 comprises 14 residues. As DNA, the CDR3 is TGTGCCTGGAGTTGGGGGACAGGGGTTCGCGAGCAGTACTTC. Translating gives CAWSWGTGVREQYF.

This clone has just a few counts. The chain joins TRBV19 to TRBJ2-5, with 8 nucleotides matching TRBD1. This CDR3 contains 14 residues. The germline CDR1 and CDR2 sequences are LNHDA and SQIVND (reference sequence). V was clipped by 1 base and J by 5 bases; unmatched bases: 3. The CDR3 reads CASSIGTGTETQYF. The CDR3 nucleotides read TGTGCCAGTAGTATAGGGACAGGGACGGAGACCCAGTACTTC.

The genes are TRBV7-2 and TRBJ2-7; D possibly corresponds to TRBD1 (6 bases). The CDR3 has 17 amino acids. V shed 5 bases and J shed 1 base, with 21 bases lying between them. Germline V CDR1 and CDR2: SGHTA, FQGNSA. The CDR3 protein is CASSVDSRTASSYEQYF. DNA of the CDR3: TGTGCCAGCAGCGTTGACTCCAGGACAGCGAGTTCCTACGAGCAGTACTTC.

The chain recombines TRBV28 with TRBJ2-5; 14 bases map to TRBD2. The ends lost 6 bases at V and 4 bases at J; junction bases unmatched: 7. There are 16 residues in the CDR3. Germline CDR1 MDHEN, CDR2 SYDVKM. CDR3 sequence (DNA): TGTGCCAGCAGCCTCGGGACTAGCGGGAGAATAGAGACCCAGTACTTC. Its protein is CASSLGTSGRIETQYF.

The chain is built from TRBV7-9 and TRBJ2-7; the match to TRBD1 covers 7 bases. The V and J ends lost 8 bases and 5 bases, in that order; junction bases with no gene match: 6. The germline CDR1 and CDR2 sequences are SEHNR and FQNEAQ (reference sequence). This CDR3 is built from 12 residues. CDR3 in amino acids: CASEGAGDEQYF. The CDR3 coding sequence is TGTGCCAGCGAGGGGGCCGGGGACGAGCAGTACTTC.

The chain links TRBV28 to TRBJ1-4; D may be TRBD1 (6 bases). Trimming cost V 6 bases and J 6 bases, with 14 bases left between them. The CDR3 contains 14 residues. The germline gives CDR1 MDHEN, CDR2 SYDVKM. The CDR3 protein is CASSRGGRHEKLFF. The CDR3 DNA sequence: TGTGCCAGCAGCCGGGGGGGGCGACATGAAAAACTGTTTTTT. The variable domain in full, with the rest retrieved from reference TRBV28 and TRBJ1-4, is DVKVTQSSRYLVKRTGEKVFLECVQDMDHENMFWYRQDPGLGLRLIYFSYDVKMKEKGDIPEGYSVSREKKERFSLILESASTNQTSMYLCASSRGGRHEKLFFGSGTQLSVL.